This TCR beta chain was identified during a study of shared clonotypes between healthy human individuals. At the level of the study: Each donor's CD4 naive and CD4 memory cells filled three plates apiece, CD8 naive two, and CD8 memory one.

V lost 3 bases and J 1 base, leaving 16 bases between the germline ends. The CDR3 has 16 amino acids. Germline V gives CDR1 MNHEY, CDR2 SMNVEV (reference sequence). Every subset's genomic DNA went evenly onto several immunoSEQ plates. Profiled with immunoSEQ multiplex PCR; TCRdb holds only in-frame clones, not every one. The sample lists around 600,000 clones; 97% were seen once. This clonotype was obtained from a woman aged 25-40 years in good health. Sequenced input: naive CD4+ T cells sorted from blood. The subset here: CD45RA+ positively selected. This chain uses TRBV27 with TRBJ2-7, with D possibly matching TRBD2 (5 bases). The CDR3 nucleotides are TGTGCCAGCAGTTTTCGCAGTGGGAGTTGGTCCTACGAGCAGTACTTC. Translated, it gives CASSFRSGSWSYEQYF.